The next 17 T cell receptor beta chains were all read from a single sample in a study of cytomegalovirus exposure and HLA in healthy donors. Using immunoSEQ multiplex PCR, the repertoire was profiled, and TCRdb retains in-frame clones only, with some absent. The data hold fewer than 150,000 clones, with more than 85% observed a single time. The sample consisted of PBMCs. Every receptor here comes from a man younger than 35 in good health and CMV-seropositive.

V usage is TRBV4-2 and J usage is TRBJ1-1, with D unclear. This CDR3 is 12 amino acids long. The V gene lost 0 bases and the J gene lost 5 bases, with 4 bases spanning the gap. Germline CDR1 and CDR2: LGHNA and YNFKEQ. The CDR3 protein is CASSQDGTEAFF. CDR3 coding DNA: TGTGCCAGCAGCCAAGACGGGACTGAAGCTTTCTTT.

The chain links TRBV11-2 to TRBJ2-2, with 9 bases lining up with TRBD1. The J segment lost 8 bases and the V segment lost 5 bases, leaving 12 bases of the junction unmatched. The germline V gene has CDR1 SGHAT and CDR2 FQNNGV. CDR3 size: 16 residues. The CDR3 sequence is CASSQRWTGVAGELFF. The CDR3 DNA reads TGTGCCAGCAGCCAAAGATGGACAGGGGTGGCGGGGGAGCTGTTTTTT.

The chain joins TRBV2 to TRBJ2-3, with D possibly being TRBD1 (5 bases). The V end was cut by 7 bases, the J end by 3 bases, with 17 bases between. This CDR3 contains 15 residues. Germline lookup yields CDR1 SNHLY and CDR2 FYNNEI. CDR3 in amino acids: CASILLGLRTDTQYF. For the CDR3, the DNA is TGTGCCAGCATCTTATTGGGGCTAAGAACAGATACGCAGTATTTT.

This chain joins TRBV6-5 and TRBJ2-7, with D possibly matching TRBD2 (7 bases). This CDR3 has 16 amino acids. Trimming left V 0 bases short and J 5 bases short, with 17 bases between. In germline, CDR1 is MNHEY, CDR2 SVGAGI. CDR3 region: CASSYSNRGAGDEQYF. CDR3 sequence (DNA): TGTGCCAGCAGTTACTCGAATCGGGGGGCCGGGGACGAGCAGTACTTC.

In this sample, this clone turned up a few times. The CDR3 DNA sequence: TGTGCCATCAGTGATAGGCAGGGCAATCAGCCCCAGCATTTT. It translates to CAISDRQGNQPQHF. V and J are TRBV10-3 and TRBJ1-5; no clear D. V shed 3 bases and J shed 2 bases, with 8 bases lying between them. Germline V gives CDR1 ENHRY, CDR2 SYGVKD. The CDR3 extends over 14 amino acids.

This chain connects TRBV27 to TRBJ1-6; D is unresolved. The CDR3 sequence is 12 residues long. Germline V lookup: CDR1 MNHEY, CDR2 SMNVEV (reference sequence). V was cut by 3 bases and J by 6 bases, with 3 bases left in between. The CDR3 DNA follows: TGTGCCAGCAGTTTCTCTAATTCACCCCTCCACTTT. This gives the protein CASSFSNSPLHF.

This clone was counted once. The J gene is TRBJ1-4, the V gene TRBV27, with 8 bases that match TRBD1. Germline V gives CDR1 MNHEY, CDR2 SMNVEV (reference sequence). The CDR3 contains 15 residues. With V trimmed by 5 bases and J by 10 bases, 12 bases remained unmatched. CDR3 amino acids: CASSSPTGVLVKLFF. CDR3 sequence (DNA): TGTGCCAGCAGTAGCCCGACAGGGGTTTTAGTAAAACTGTTTTTT.

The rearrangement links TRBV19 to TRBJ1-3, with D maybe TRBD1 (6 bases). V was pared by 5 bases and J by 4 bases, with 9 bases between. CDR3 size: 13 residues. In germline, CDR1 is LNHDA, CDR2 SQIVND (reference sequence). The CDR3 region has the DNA TGTGCCAGTAGTTTTGGGACAGGAAACACCATATATTTT. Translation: CASSFGTGNTIYF. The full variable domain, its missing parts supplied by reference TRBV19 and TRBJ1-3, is DGGITQSPKYLFRKEGQNVTLSCEQNLNHDAMYWYRQDPGQGLRLIYYSQIVNDFQKGDIAEGYSVSREKKESFPLTVTSAQKNPTAFYLCASSFGTGNTIYFGEGSWLTVV.

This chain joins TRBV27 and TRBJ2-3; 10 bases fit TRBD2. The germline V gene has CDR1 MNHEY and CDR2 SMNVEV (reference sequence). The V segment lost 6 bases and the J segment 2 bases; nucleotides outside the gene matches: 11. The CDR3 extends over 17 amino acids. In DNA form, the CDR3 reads TGTGCCAGCAGCCCCTTGCAGGGACTAGCGAACACAGATACGCAGTATTTT. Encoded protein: CASSPLQGLANTDTQYF.

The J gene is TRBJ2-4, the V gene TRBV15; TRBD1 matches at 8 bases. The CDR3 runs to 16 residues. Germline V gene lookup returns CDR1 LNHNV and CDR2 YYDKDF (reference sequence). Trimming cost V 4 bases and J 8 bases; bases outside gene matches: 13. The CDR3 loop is CATSKFNQGASDIQYF. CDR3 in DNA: TGTGCCACCAGCAAGTTCAACCAGGGGGCGTCGGACATTCAGTACTTC.

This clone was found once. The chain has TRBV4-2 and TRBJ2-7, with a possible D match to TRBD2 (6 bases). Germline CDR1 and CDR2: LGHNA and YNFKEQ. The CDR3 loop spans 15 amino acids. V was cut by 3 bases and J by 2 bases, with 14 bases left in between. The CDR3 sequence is CASSQVPGVTYEQYF. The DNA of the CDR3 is TGTGCCAGCAGCCAGGTCCCGGGAGTTACCTACGAGCAGTACTTC.

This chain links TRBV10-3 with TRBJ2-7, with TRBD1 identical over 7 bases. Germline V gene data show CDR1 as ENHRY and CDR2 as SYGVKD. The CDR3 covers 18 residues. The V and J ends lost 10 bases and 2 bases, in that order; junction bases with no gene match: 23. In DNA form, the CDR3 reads TGTGCCACCTCGTCCGGGACAGTTAATAGAGGACCTCCCTACGAGCAGTACTTC. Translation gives CATSSGTVNRGPPYEQYF.

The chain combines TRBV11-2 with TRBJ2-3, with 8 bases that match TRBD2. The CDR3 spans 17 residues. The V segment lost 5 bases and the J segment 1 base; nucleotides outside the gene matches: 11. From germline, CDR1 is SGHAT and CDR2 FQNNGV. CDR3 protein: CASSLLSGGFGTDTQYF. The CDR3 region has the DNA TGTGCCAGCAGCCTACTAAGCGGGGGTTTTGGCACAGATACGCAGTATTTT.

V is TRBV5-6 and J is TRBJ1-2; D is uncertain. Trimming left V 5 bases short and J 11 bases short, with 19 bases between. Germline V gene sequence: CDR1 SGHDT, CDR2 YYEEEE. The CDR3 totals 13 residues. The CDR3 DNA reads TGTGCCAGCAGTTCCCTGGGCACCGGATCTTACACCTTC. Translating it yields CASSSLGTGSYTF.

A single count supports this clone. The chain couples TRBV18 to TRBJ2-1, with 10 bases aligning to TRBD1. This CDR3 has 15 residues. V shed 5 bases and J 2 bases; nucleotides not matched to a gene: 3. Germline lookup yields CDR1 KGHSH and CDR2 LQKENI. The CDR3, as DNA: TGTGCCAGCTCATCGGGACAGGGGACCTACAATGAGCAGTTCTTC. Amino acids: CASSSGQGTYNEQFF.

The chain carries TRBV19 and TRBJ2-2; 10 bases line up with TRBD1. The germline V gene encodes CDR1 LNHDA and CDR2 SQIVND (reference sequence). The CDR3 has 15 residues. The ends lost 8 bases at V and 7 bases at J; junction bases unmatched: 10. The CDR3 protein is CASAPGTGEGGELFF. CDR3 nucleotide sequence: TGTGCCAGTGCTCCCGGGACAGGGGAAGGCGGGGAGCTGTTTTTT.

The CDR3 spells CASSFGRGLQNTEAFF. DNA of the CDR3: TGTGCCAGCAGCTTCGGTCGCGGGCTTCAGAACACTGAAGCTTTCTTT. This chain uses TRBV7-2 with TRBJ1-1; D is ambiguous. V dropped 3 bases and J dropped 1 base, with 15 bases sitting between them. Germline loops: CDR1 SGHTA, CDR2 FQGNSA. This CDR3 has 16 amino acids.